These 26 T cell receptor beta chains were sequenced from one sample in a study of T cell responses to AZD1222 COVID-19 vaccine. Assay used: immunoSEQ multiplex PCR; TCRdb lists only in-frame clones, some missing. The table records about 75,000 clones, about nine tenths of them present only once. Sequenced material: peripheral blood, taken 28 days after the second dose of the MenACWY control vaccine. These receptors originate from an adult who received the MenACWY meningococcal vaccine as a control.

The chain recombines TRBV9 with TRBJ1-6; 8 nucleotides line up with TRBD1. The CDR3 length is 15 residues. CDR1 and CDR2 from the germline V gene are SGDLS and YYNGEE. The trim removed 3 bases at V and 7 bases at J, leaving 6 bases unmatched. Written as DNA, the CDR3 is TGTGCCAGCAGCGGAGGGACAGGCCCAAATTCACCCCTCCACTTT. Translation: CASSGGTGPNSPLHF.

The CDR3 here is CASSLRADGPNQPQHF. In DNA form, the CDR3 reads TGTGCCAGCAGCTTGAGGGCAGATGGCCCAAATCAGCCCCAGCATTTT. V is TRBV5-5 and J is TRBJ1-5, with D unresolved. From germline, CDR1 is SGHKS and CDR2 YYEKEE (reference sequence). The V gene lost 1 base and the J gene lost 4 bases, with 15 bases spanning the gap. This CDR3 region has 16 residues.

The gene calls are TRBV19 and TRBJ2-1; 7 nucleotides match TRBD1. CDR3 length: 15 residues. V gave up 9 bases and J gave up 2 bases; unmatched junction bases: 10. Germline V gives CDR1 LNHDA, CDR2 SQIVND (reference sequence). CDR3 nucleotide sequence: TGTGCCAGCTTAAGCGCCGGGACAGCCTACAATGAGCAGTTCTTC. Translating it yields CASLSAGTAYNEQFF.

This sequence joins TRBV7-3 and TRBJ1-1; 8 bases fit TRBD1. Germline values: CDR1 SGHTA, CDR2 FQGTGA. The CDR3 consists of 14 residues. The J segment lost 7 bases and the V segment lost 2 bases, leaving 6 bases of the junction unmatched. The CDR3 coding sequence is TGTGCCAGCAGCTTAGCAGGGGGCTCGATTGAAGCTTTCTTT. This codes for CASSLAGGSIEAFF.

The chain is built from TRBV6-2 or TRBV6-3 and TRBJ2-3; TRBD2 might be the D (5 bases). Looked up from germline, CDR1 is MNHEY and CDR2 is SVGEGT. This CDR3 spans 16 amino acids. V was shortened by 4 bases and J by 4 bases, with 18 bases between the two germline ends. CDR3 nucleotides: TGTGCCAGCAGTTTAAGAGACATCGGGCGGGCAGATACGCAGTATTTT. Translation: CASSLRDIGRADTQYF.

This clone has a single count. The chain uses TRBV20-1 and TRBJ1-1; D gene unclear. CDR3 length: 15 residues. V was cut by 3 bases and J by 1 base, with 15 bases left in between. Germline V lookup: CDR1 DFQATT, CDR2 SNEGSKA (reference sequence). This CDR3 reads CSASRVGRANTEAFF. The CDR3 region has the DNA TGCAGTGCTAGTCGGGTCGGCCGGGCGAACACTGAAGCTTTCTTT.

The rearrangement joins TRBV12-5 to TRBJ1-5, with D maybe TRBD1 (5 bases). The CDR3 contains 17 residues. Germline CDR1 LGHNT, CDR2 FRNRAP. Trimming took off 4 bases at V and 4 bases at J, with 20 bases between the two ends. The CDR3 DNA reads TGTGCTAGTGGTTCCCCCGGGTGTATGGGGGAGAATCAGCCCCAGCATTTT. Translated, it gives CASGSPGCMGENQPQHF.

V gene TRBV5-6 combines with J gene TRBJ1-1; TRBD1 matches 7 bases. This CDR3 has 15 amino acids. Germline lookup yields CDR1 SGHDT and CDR2 YYEEEE. V shed 5 bases, J shed 5 bases, and the junction held 12 bases outside the gene matches. The CDR3: CASSPNSGGRTEAFF. The DNA for the CDR3 is TGTGCCAGCAGTCCTAATTCAGGGGGAAGGACTGAAGCTTTCTTT.

This rearrangement joins TRBV30 to TRBJ2-5; no clear D. The CDR3 is 14 amino acids. Germline V gene sequence: CDR1 GTSNPN, CDR2 SVGIG (reference sequence). Trimming removed 2 bases at V and 5 bases at J, with 15 bases between. For the CDR3, the DNA is TGTGCCTGGAGTTTAAGTCCCACGGACGAGACCCAGTACTTC. It is translated as CAWSLSPTDETQYF.

V is TRBV7-9 and J is TRBJ2-2, with D perhaps TRBD1 (6 bases). Trimming took 5 bases from V and 1 from J, leaving 14 bases between them. Germline V gives CDR1 SEHNR, CDR2 FQNEAQ (reference sequence). CDR3 size: 16 residues. The CDR3 here is CASSKQGTMNTGELFF. CDR3 bases: TGTGCCAGCAGCAAGCAGGGGACAATGAACACCGGGGAGCTGTTTTTT.

This chain uses TRBV30 with TRBJ1-1, with D tentatively TRBD1 (6 bases). V was pared by 4 bases and J by 0 bases, with 21 bases between. The CDR3 totals 17 residues. The V gene's germline CDR1 is GTSNPN and CDR2 SVGIG (reference sequence). The CDR3 bases are TGTGCCTGGAAGCTTACTCGGGGACACCCCATGAACACTGAAGCTTTCTTT. Amino acid sequence: CAWKLTRGHPMNTEAFF.

This clone is a singleton in its sample. The CDR3: CASSYGPEYSNQPQHF. The CDR3 DNA follows: TGTGCCAGCAGTTACGGGCCAGAATATAGCAATCAGCCCCAGCATTTT. The gene calls are TRBV6-5 and TRBJ1-5; D gene uncertain. The CDR3 has 16 residues. Germline CDR1 is MNHEY and CDR2 is SVGAGI. Trimming removed 2 bases at V and 0 bases at J, with 11 bases between.

The CDR3 bases are TGCGCCAGCAGAGTAGCGGGGGGGCCAGGGAATGAGCAGTTCTTC. This gives the protein CASRVAGGPGNEQFF. This chain uses TRBV5-1 with TRBJ2-1; 11 nucleotides agree with TRBD2. Looked up from germline, CDR1 is SGHRS and CDR2 is YFSETQ. V trimming: 5 bases; J trimming: 7 bases; junction bases outside the gene matches: 8. The length of the CDR3 is 15 residues.

The rearrangement joins TRBV6-6 to TRBJ2-3, with TRBD2 as a possible D gene (6 bases). V was pared by 5 bases and J by 2 bases, with 11 bases between. The CDR3 runs 14 residues. Germline V CDR1 and CDR2: MNHNY, SVGAGI (reference sequence). CDR3 in amino acids: CASSTAGNTDTQYF. CDR3 DNA: TGTGCCAGCAGTACCGCGGGGAACACAGATACGCAGTATTTT.

The chain carries TRBV5-4 and TRBJ1-6; a possible D gene is TRBD1 (6 bases). CDR3 length: 17 residues. Trimming took 0 bases from V and 7 from J, leaving 17 bases between them. Germline CDR1 reads SGHNT; CDR2 reads YYREEE (reference sequence). As DNA, the CDR3 is TGTGCCAGCAGCTTGGGTACGGGGGCGGAGAAGAATTCACCCCTCCACTTT. Translation gives CASSLGTGAEKNSPLHF.

Only a few counts were recorded for this clone. This sequence joins TRBV30 and TRBJ2-3; 8 nucleotides align to TRBD2. V lost 3 bases to trimming and J lost 4 bases; unmatched junction nucleotides: 9. The germline V gene has CDR1 GTSNPN and CDR2 SVGIG (reference sequence). This CDR3 region has 15 residues. The DNA for the CDR3 is TGTGCCTGGAGCTTAAAGCGGGGGAATGCAGATACGCAGTATTTT. The encoded protein is CAWSLKRGNADTQYF. Variable domain in full (rest from reference TRBV30 and TRBJ2-3): SQTIHQWPATLVQPVGSPLSLECTVEGTSNPNLYWYRQAAGRGLQLLFYSVGIGQISSEVPQNLSASRPQDRQFILSSKKLLLSDSGFYLCAWSLKRGNADTQYFGPGTRLTVL.

The rearrangement joins TRBV3-1 (or the pseudogene TRBV3-2) to TRBJ1-1; D gene unclear. Germline assignment: CDR1 LGHDT and CDR2 YNNKEL (reference sequence). Between the trimmed V and J ends, which lost 2 bases and 2 bases, there was a span of 9 bases. CDR3 length: 14 amino acids. CDR3 in DNA: TGTGCCAGCAGCCAAAATGGCAGAAACACTGAAGCTTTCTTT. Translated, it gives CASSQNGRNTEAFF.

J is TRBJ1-1 and V is TRBV29-1, with D tentatively TRBD1 (5 bases). Germline V gives CDR1 SQVTM, CDR2 ANQGSEA. The CDR3 is 13 amino acids. Between the trimmed V and J ends, which lost 4 bases and 5 bases, there was a span of 14 bases. The CDR3 DNA follows: TGCAGCGTTGGGGCAGGGTGGGGGACTGAAGCTTTCTTT. The encoded protein is CSVGAGWGTEAFF.

The chain is built from TRBV12-3 or TRBV12-4 and TRBJ1-2, with D perhaps TRBD1 (5 bases). Trimming stripped 8 bases from V and 4 bases from J, with 14 bases between. This CDR3 has 13 amino acids. CDR3 residues: CASVFGGSYGYTF. CDR3 coding DNA: TGTGCCAGCGTTTTCGGGGGAAGCTATGGCTACACCTTC.

The rearrangement uses TRBV19 and TRBJ2-5, with D possibly called TRBD1 or TRBD2 (6 bases each). Germline CDR1 LNHDA, CDR2 SQIVND (reference sequence). V lost 5 bases to trimming and J lost 5 bases, with 15 bases between them. The CDR3 is 14 amino acids. CDR3 protein: CASSHSGQGETQYF. The CDR3 region has the DNA TGTGCCAGTAGTCATAGCGGTCAGGGGGAGACCCAGTACTTC.

CDR3 nucleotide sequence: TGTGCCAGCAGTTATGAGCTCCCCCGGGCCAATCAGCCCCAGCATTTT. Protein product: CASSYELPRANQPQHF. This chain joins TRBV6-2 or TRBV6-3 and TRBJ1-5; D not resolved. CDR3 length: 16 residues. Trimming pared 3 bases from V and 3 bases from J, leaving 15 bases between. Per the germline V gene, CDR1 is MNHEY and CDR2 is SVGEGT.

The chain carries TRBV4-1 and TRBJ1-5; tentatively, D is TRBD1 (5 bases). This CDR3 comprises 16 residues. V shed 3 bases and J shed 2 bases, with 14 bases lying between them. From germline, CDR1 is MGHRA and CDR2 YSYEKL. CDR3 amino acids: CASSHEGRPGNQPQHF. As DNA, the CDR3 is TGCGCCAGCAGCCACGAGGGACGGCCCGGCAATCAGCCCCAGCATTTT.

The chain has TRBV7-8 and TRBJ1-3; D may be TRBD1 (5 bases). CDR3 length: 15 amino acids. Germline-derived CDR1 and CDR2 are SGHVS and FQNEAQ. Trimming removed 3 bases from V and 6 bases from J, with 15 bases in between. In DNA, the CDR3 is TGTGCCAGCAGCTTGCCCCTGGGGGGGGTAAACACCATATATTTT. Translation: CASSLPLGGVNTIYF.

The chain couples TRBV29-1 to TRBJ1-2; the D is unclear. Looked up from germline, CDR1 is SQVTM and CDR2 is ANQGSEA. The CDR3 covers 13 residues. Deletions cut 4 bases from V and 2 bases from J, with 11 bases between. CDR3: CSVGAGGNYGYTF. The DNA for the CDR3 is TGCAGCGTTGGGGCCGGCGGGAACTATGGCTACACCTTC.

This chain connects TRBV25-1 to TRBJ2-1; D unclear. Per germline, CDR1 MGHDK and CDR2 SYGVNS. V was pared by 8 bases and J by 9 bases, with 14 bases between. The CDR3 runs 12 residues. Written as DNA, the CDR3 is TGTGCCAGCGGTTTTGGGCAGCGTGAGCAGTTCTTC. The encoded protein is CASGFGQREQFF.

This chain joins TRBV7-8 and TRBJ1-5; 10 bases line up with TRBD1. V was clipped by 1 base and J by 6 bases; unmatched bases: 6. The CDR3 contains 16 residues. Germline V CDR1 and CDR2: SGHVS, FQNEAQ. CDR3 bases: TGTGCCAGCAGCTTAGGTGCCAGGACAGGGGGTCAGCCCCAGCATTTT. It codes for CASSLGARTGGQPQHF.